This passage covers 14 T cell receptor beta chains from one sample sequenced in a study of shared clonotypes between healthy human individuals. CD8 cells classed as naive were CD45RO-negative and positively selected for CCR7, excluding terminally differentiated effector memory CD45RA+ cells. The method was immunoSEQ multiplex PCR; TCRdb's version includes in-frame clones alone and lacks a portion of them. The sample carries over 2,000,000 clones, around 95% recorded once. Sequenced material: naive CD8+ T cells from PBMCs. The receptor set was obtained from a young man in good health. Some clones in this sample may be carry-over from other donors' samples.

The J gene is TRBJ1-2, the V gene TRBV9; the D is unclear. The CDR3 runs 13 residues. V lost 4 bases and J 5 bases, leaving 12 bases between the germline ends. Germline values: CDR1 SGDLS, CDR2 YYNGEE. CDR3: CASSPLEVYGYTF. DNA of the CDR3: TGTGCCAGCAGCCCCCTTGAGGTATATGGCTACACCTTC.

This chain connects TRBV14 to TRBJ2-2; D not certain. V shed 4 bases and J shed 4 bases, with 13 bases lying between them. CDR1 is SGHDN, CDR2 FVKESK, per germline. The CDR3 has 15 residues. The CDR3 reads CASSPYWGTTGELFF. CDR3 in DNA: TGTGCCAGCAGCCCATATTGGGGAACCACCGGGGAGCTGTTTTTT.

V usage is TRBV2 and J usage is TRBJ2-3; D may be TRBD1 (5 bases). The germline V gene encodes CDR1 SNHLY and CDR2 FYNNEI. This CDR3 is 18 amino acids long. The V end lost 4 bases, the J end lost 0 bases, and 20 bases lay between the germline ends. The CDR3 here is CASSGKGPSPISTDTQYF. The CDR3 coding sequence is TGTGCCAGCAGTGGGAAGGGGCCCTCACCCATTAGCACAGATACGCAGTATTTT.

J is TRBJ1-2 and V is TRBV27, with a weak D call TRBD1 (5 bases). Deletions cut 6 bases from V and 2 bases from J, with 13 bases between. This CDR3 has 14 residues. Per germline, CDR1 MNHEY and CDR2 SMNVEV (reference sequence). The CDR3 DNA sequence: TGTGCCAGCAGCCAGCCGGGACGGAACTATGGCTACACCTTC. Its protein is CASSQPGRNYGYTF.

V gene TRBV5-6 combines with J gene TRBJ2-7, with 7 bases that match TRBD2. J lost 1 base, V lost 3 bases, and 4 bases had no gene match. CDR1 and CDR2 from the germline V gene are SGHDT and YYEEEE. There are 14 residues in the CDR3. The DNA for the CDR3 is TGTGCCAGCAGCTCCTCTAGCGGTTCCTACGAGCAGTACTTC. It is translated as CASSSSSGSYEQYF. The entire variable domain, with the rest obtained from reference TRBV5-6 and TRBJ2-7, is as follows: DAGVTQSPTHLIKTRGQQVTLRCSPKSGHDTVSWYQQALGQGPQFIFQYYEEEERQRGNFPDRFSGHQFPNYSSELNVNALLLGDSALYLCASSSSSGSYEQYFGPGTRLTVT.

The rearrangement joins TRBV11-3 to TRBJ2-1; 7 bases agree with TRBD1. Losses at the gene ends were 5 bases for V and 6 bases for J; bases not matched to a gene: 10. Germline CDR1 is SGHNT and CDR2 is YENEEA. The CDR3 is 15 amino acids. The DNA for the CDR3 is TGTGCCAGCAGCCCATACGGGACAGACATCAATGAGCAGTTCTTC. This codes for CASSPYGTDINEQFF.

The V call is TRBV6-5, the J call TRBJ1-1; perhaps TRBD1 as D (5 bases). The ends were cut back, 2 bases at V and 4 bases at J, with 17 bases in the middle. Per germline, CDR1 MNHEY and CDR2 SVGAGI. This CDR3 spans 16 amino acids. The CDR3 here is CASSYGPGLQITEAFF. CDR3 sequence (DNA): TGTGCCAGCAGTTACGGACCGGGGCTACAAATCACTGAAGCTTTCTTT.

The gene calls are TRBV4-3 and TRBJ2-1; 8 bases line up with TRBD2. Germline-derived CDR1 and CDR2 are LGHNA and YSLEER. The CDR3 is 17 amino acids. V lost 0 bases and J lost 8; bases outside the gene matches: 12. CDR3 sequence reads: CASSQDWPGGRTYEQFF. The CDR3, as DNA: TGCGCCAGCAGCCAAGATTGGCCGGGAGGGAGGACATATGAGCAGTTCTTC.

The genes are TRBV5-6 and TRBJ2-1; D is uncertain. The V gene's germline CDR1 is SGHDT and CDR2 YYEEEE. CDR3 length equals 12 residues. V was shortened by 0 bases and J by 5 bases, with 3 bases between the two germline ends. CDR3 residues: CASSLGHNEQFF. CDR3 bases: TGTGCCAGCAGCTTGGGACACAATGAGCAGTTCTTC.

The gene calls are TRBV18 and TRBJ2-1, with 13 bases lining up with TRBD2. The CDR3 totals 16 residues. Trimming at V came to 4 bases and at J to 8 bases, leaving 8 bases not matched to a gene. Germline V gives CDR1 KGHSH, CDR2 LQKENI. CDR3 amino acids: CASSLAGLAGFDEQFF. In DNA, the CDR3 is TGTGCCAGCTCACTGGCGGGACTAGCGGGATTCGATGAGCAGTTCTTC.

The rearrangement links TRBV29-1 to TRBJ2-1; tentative D call: TRBD1 (5 bases). V was clipped by 6 bases and J by 6 bases, with 9 bases between them. CDR1 and CDR2 (germline): SQVTM, ANQGSEA. The CDR3 sequence is 11 residues long. In DNA, the CDR3 is TGCAGCGTCAGGGAAGTCAATGAGCAGTTCTTC. Translating gives CSVREVNEQFF.

In this sample, this clone turned up once. The J gene is TRBJ1-5, the V gene TRBV19; D not resolved. Germline V gives CDR1 LNHDA, CDR2 SQIVND (reference sequence). The V and J ends lost 1 base and 10 bases respectively, with 14 bases between them. The CDR3 is made up of 14 amino acids. The CDR3 is CASSIVGSSTPQHF. CDR3 nucleotides: TGTGCCAGTAGTATAGTGGGAAGTTCAACTCCCCAGCATTTT.

The rearrangement joins TRBV4-1 to TRBJ2-7; no definite D call. Deletions cut 1 base from V and 7 bases from J, with 14 bases between. Germline V gene sequence: CDR1 MGHRA, CDR2 YSYEKL. The CDR3 covers 14 residues. For the CDR3, the DNA is TGCGCCAGCAGCCAAGTTTTGGGCCCTCGGGAGCAGTACTTC. The encoded protein is CASSQVLGPREQYF.

This chain joins TRBV7-8 and TRBJ1-1, with D maybe TRBD1 (5 bases). Trimming took 1 base from V and 3 from J, leaving 12 bases between them. The CDR3 covers 15 residues. The V gene's germline CDR1 is SGHVS and CDR2 FQNEAQ. CDR3 sequence (DNA): TGTGCCAGCAGCTTAGTCCCAGGGATGGACACTGAAGCTTTCTTT. Protein: CASSLVPGMDTEAFF.